This T cell receptor beta chain was profiled in a study of T cell responses to AZD1222 COVID-19 vaccine. Details on this clone: No antigen is known for it.

Overall study results and limits: Researchers report vaccine-associated CD4 TCRs spanning spike, with dominance at 160-218 and 743-854. Baseline antibody screening turned up just a handful of seropositive AZD1222 recipients. Per reports, nearly half of all spike-specific TCRs target regions that are unmutated in variants.

This CDR3 region has 15 residues. Germline values: CDR1 MNHEY, CDR2 SVGAGI. The junction had 7 bases not matched to a gene; V was cut back by 6 bases and J by 6 bases. Clones were read by immunoSEQ multiplex PCR, and TCRdb kept only the in-frame ones, dropping some. The sample has 67,000 or so clones; 65% to 85% are singletons. The sequences come from peripheral blood, collected on day 0 of AZD1222 vaccination. The genes are TRBV6-5 and TRBJ1-6; 8 positions agree with TRBD1. This TCR came from an adult in good health. CDR3 residues: CASSPGQGVNSPLHF. The CDR3 region has the DNA TGTGCCAGCAGCCCAGGACAGGGTGTTAATTCACCCCTCCACTTT.